The 2 T cell receptor beta chains below were found in one sample sequenced in a study of control samples from healthy donors and cancer patients. TCRdb keeps only in-frame clones here, not all; method: immunoSEQ multiplex PCR. The table records 130,000 or so clones, under 90% of them present only once. The sample consisted of PBMCs. The receptors shown here come from a man aged 50 or older with head and neck cancer.

This clone was detected only a few times. This chain links TRBV19 with TRBJ1-6, with D tentatively TRBD1 (5 bases). Germline V gene lookup returns CDR1 LNHDA and CDR2 SQIVND (reference sequence). Trimming left V 9 bases short and J 7 bases short, with 22 bases between. CDR3 length equals 16 residues. This CDR3 reads CASHTSATEGNSPLHF. CDR3 sequence (DNA): TGTGCCAGCCATACTTCCGCGACAGAGGGGAATTCACCCCTCCACTTT.

CDR3 sequence reads: CASSLVVHSTDTQYF. CDR3 nucleotides: TGTGCCAGCAGCTTAGTTGTGCATTCCACAGATACGCAGTATTTT. The chain combines TRBV7-9 with TRBJ2-3; the D is unclear. CDR1 and CDR2 from the germline V gene are SEHNR and FQNEAQ (reference sequence). This CDR3 region has 15 residues. V was pared by 1 base and J by 2 bases, with 10 bases between. Looking up the rest from reference TRBV7-9 and TRBJ2-3 gives the full variable domain: DTGVSQNPRHKITKRGQNVTFRCDPISEHNRLYWYRQTLGQGPEFLTYFQNEAQLEKSRLLSDRFSAERPKGSFSTLEIQRTEQGDSAMYLCASSLVVHSTDTQYFGPGTRLTVL.